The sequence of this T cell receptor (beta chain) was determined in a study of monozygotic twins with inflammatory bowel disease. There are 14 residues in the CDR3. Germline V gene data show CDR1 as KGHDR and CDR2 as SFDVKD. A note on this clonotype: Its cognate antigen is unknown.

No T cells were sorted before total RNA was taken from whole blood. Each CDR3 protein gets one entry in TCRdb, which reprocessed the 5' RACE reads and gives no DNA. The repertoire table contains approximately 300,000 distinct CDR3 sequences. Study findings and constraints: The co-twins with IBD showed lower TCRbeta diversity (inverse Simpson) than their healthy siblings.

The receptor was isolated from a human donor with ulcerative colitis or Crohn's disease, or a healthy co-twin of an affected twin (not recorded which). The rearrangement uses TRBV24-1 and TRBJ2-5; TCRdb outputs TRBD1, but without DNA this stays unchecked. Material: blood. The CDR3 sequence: CATSDWGGGETQYF.